The present entry profiles one T cell receptor (beta chain) with its context. The data are from a study of T cell changes during pregnancy in multiple sclerosis. Clones were sequenced by immunoSEQ multiplex PCR, and TCRdb holds only the in-frame ones, with some missing. The sample consists of 50,000 or so clones, around 90% of them appearing once. Trimming took 3 bases from V and 1 from J; bases not matched to a gene: 9. CDR1 is SGHTA and CDR2 is FQGNSA in the germline V gene. The CDR3 is 18 amino acids. J is TRBJ1-6 and V is TRBV7-2, with TRBD1 matching over 7 bases. The clonotype originates from a female donor with multiple sclerosis, enrolled in a pregnancy study. The sequences come from CD4+ T cells from peripheral blood mononuclear cells, collected in the second trimester of pregnancy. CDR3 bases: TGTGCCAGCAGCTTTGCCCGGGCCAGGGGGTCCTATAATTCACCCCTCCACTTT. Translated, it gives CASSFARARGSYNSPLHF.